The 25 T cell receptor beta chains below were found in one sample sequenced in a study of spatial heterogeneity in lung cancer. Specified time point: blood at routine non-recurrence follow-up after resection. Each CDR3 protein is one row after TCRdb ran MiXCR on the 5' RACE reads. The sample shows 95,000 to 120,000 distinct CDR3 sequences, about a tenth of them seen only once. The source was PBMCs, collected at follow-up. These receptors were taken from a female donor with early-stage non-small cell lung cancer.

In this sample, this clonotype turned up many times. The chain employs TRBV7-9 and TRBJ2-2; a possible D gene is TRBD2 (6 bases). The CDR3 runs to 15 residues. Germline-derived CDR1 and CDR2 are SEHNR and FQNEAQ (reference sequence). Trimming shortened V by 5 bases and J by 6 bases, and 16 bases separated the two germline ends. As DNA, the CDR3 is TGTGCCAGCAGCCCCTCCCCAGCGGGCGCCGGGGAGCTGTTTTTT. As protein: CASSPSPAGAGELFF.

The CDR3 DNA is TGTGCCAGCAGGTCGGGAGTTGCTAATGAAAAACTGTTTTTT. It specifies CASRSGVANEKLFF. V and J are TRBV27 and TRBJ1-4; no definite D call. V was shortened by 6 bases and J by 3 bases, with 11 bases between the two germline ends. Germline CDR1 and CDR2: MNHEY and SMNVEV (reference sequence). The CDR3 contains 14 residues.

CDR3 loop: CASSSTLQGTDTQYF. As DNA, the CDR3 is TGTGCCAGCAGCTCAACTTTACAGGGCACAGATACGCAGTATTTT. The chain recombines TRBV7-9 with TRBJ2-3, with D possibly TRBD1 on 5 matching bases. Germline V lookup: CDR1 SEHNR, CDR2 FQNEAQ (reference sequence). Trimming took 4 bases from V and 1 from J, leaving 12 bases between them. The CDR3 has 15 amino acids.

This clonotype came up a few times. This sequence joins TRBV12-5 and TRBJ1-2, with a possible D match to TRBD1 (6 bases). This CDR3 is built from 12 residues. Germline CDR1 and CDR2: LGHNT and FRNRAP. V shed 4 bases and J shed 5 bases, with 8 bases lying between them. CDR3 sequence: CASGSGVYGYTF. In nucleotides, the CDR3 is TGTGCTAGTGGTTCAGGGGTTTATGGCTACACCTTC.

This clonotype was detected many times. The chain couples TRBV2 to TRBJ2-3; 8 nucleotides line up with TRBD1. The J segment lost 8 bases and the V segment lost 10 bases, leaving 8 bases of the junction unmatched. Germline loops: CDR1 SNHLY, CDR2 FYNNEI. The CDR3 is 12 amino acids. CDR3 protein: CATGTGRGTQYF. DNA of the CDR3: TGTGCCACCGGGACAGGCAGAGGTACGCAGTATTTT.

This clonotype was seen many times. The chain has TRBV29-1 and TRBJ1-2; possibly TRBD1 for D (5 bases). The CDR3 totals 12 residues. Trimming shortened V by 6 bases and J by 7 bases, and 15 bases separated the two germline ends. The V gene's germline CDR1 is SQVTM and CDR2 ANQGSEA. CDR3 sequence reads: CSVRAMTAGYTF. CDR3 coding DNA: TGCAGCGTGAGGGCCATGACAGCTGGCTACACCTTC.

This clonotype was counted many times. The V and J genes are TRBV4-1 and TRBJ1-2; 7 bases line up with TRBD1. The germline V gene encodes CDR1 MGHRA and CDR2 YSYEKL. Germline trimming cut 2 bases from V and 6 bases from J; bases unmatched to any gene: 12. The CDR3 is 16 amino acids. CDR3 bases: TGCGCCAGCAGCCAACCGGACAGGCCCCTCATGAATGGCTACACCTTC. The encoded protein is CASSQPDRPLMNGYTF.

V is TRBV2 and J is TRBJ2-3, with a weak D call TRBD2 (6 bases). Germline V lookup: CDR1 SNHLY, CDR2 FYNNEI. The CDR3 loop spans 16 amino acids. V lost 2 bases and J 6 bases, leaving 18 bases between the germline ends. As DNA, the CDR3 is TGTGCCAGCAGTGAATGGGGGGATGTGAGAGGGGATACGCAGTATTTT. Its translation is CASSEWGDVRGDTQYF.

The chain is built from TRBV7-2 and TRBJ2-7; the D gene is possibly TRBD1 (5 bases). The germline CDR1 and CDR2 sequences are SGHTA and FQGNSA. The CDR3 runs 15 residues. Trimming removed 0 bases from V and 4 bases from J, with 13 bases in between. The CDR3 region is CASSLASRRQYEQYF. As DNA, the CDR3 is TGTGCCAGCAGCTTAGCCTCTAGGAGACAGTACGAGCAGTACTTC.

This CDR3 is CASSQVSGLQETQYF. The CDR3 DNA reads as TGTGCCAGCAGCCAAGTATCCGGACTGCAAGAGACCCAGTACTTC. This chain joins TRBV14 and TRBJ2-5; TRBD2 is a possible D gene (5 bases). Trimming left V 1 base short and J 2 bases short, with 11 bases between. CDR3 length: 15 amino acids. Looked up from germline, CDR1 is SGHDN and CDR2 is FVKESK.

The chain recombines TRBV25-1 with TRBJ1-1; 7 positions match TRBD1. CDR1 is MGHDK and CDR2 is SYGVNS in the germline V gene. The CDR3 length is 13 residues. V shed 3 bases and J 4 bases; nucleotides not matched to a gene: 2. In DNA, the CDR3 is TGTGCCAGCAGTGATTACAGGGGCACTGAAGCTTTCTTT. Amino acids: CASSDYRGTEAFF.

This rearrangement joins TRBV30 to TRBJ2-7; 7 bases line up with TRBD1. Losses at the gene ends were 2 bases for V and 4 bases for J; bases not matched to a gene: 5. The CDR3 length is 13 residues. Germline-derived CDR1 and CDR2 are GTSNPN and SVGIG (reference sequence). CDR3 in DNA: TGTGCCTGGAGTTACAGGGGAAATTACGAGCAGTACGTC. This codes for CAWSYRGNYEQYV.

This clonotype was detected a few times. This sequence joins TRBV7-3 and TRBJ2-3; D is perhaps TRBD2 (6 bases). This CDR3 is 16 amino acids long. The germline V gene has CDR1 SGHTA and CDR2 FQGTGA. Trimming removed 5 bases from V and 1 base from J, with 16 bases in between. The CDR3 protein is CASSPRFSGRTDTQYF. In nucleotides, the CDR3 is TGTGCCAGCAGCCCCCGTTTTAGCGGACGCACAGATACGCAGTATTTT. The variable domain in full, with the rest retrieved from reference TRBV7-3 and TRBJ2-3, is GAGVSQTPSNKVTEKGKYVELRCDPISGHTALYWYRQSLGQGPEFLIYFQGTGAADDSGLPNDRFFAVRPEGSVSTLKIQRTERGDSAVYLCASSPRFSGRTDTQYFGPGTRLTVL.

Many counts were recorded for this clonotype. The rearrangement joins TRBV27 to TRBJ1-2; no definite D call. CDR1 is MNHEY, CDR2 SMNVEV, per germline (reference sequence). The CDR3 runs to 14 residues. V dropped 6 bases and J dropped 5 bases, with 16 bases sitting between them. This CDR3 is CASSPDGIVYGYTF. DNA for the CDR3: TGTGCCAGCAGCCCAGACGGGATAGTTTATGGCTACACCTTC.

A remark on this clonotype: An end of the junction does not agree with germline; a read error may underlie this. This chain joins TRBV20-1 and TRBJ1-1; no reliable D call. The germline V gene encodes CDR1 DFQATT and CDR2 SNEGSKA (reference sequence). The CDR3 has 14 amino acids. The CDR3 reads CSARVGGPNTEAFF. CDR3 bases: TGCAGTGCCAGAGTTGGAGGCCCGAACACTGAAGCTTTCTTT.

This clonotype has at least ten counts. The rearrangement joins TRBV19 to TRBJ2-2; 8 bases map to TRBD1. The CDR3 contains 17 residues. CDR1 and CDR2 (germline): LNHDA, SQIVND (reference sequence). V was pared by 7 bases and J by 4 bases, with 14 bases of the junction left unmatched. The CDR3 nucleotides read TGTGCCAGTACCCCCGGGGACAGGAGTCGTACCACCGGGGAGCTGTTTTTT. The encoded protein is CASTPGDRSRTTGELFF.

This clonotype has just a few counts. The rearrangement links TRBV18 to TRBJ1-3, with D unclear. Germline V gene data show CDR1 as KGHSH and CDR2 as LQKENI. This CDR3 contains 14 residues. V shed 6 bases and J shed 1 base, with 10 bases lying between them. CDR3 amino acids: CASSRVNSGNTIYF. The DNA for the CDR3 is TGTGCCAGCTCGCGAGTAAATTCTGGAAACACCATATATTTT. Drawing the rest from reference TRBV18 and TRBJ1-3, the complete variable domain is NAGVMQNPRHLVRRRGQEARLRCSPMKGHSHVYWYRQLPEEGLKFMVYLQKENIIDESGMPKERFSAEFPKEGPSILRIQQVVRGDSAAYFCASSRVNSGNTIYFGEGSWLTVV.

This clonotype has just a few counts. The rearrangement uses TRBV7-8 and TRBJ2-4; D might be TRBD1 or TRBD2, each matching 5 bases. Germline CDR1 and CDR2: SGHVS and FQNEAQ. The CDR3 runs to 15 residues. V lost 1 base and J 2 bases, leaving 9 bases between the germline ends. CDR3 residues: CASSLVGATKNIQYF. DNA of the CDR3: TGTGCCAGCAGCTTAGTCGGGGCGACCAAAAACATTCAGTACTTC.

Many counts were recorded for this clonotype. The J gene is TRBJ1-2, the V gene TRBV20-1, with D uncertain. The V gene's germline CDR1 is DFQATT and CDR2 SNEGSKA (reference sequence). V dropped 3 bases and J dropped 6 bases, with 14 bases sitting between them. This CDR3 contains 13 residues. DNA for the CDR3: TGCAGTGCTAGCCACCTGAAGAGTAATGGCTACACCTTC. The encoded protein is CSASHLKSNGYTF.

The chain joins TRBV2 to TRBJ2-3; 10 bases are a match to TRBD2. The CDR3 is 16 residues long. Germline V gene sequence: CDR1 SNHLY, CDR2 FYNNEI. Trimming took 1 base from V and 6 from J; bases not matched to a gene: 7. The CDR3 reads CASSEGTSGMGDTQYF. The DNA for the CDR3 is TGTGCCAGCAGTGAAGGAACTAGCGGGATGGGGGATACGCAGTATTTT.

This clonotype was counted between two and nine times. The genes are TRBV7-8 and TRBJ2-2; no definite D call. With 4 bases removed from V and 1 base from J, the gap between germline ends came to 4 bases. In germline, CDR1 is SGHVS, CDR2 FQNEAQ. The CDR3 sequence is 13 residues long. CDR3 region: CASSSRNTGELFF. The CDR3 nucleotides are TGTGCCAGCAGCTCAAGGAACACCGGGGAGCTGTTTTTT.

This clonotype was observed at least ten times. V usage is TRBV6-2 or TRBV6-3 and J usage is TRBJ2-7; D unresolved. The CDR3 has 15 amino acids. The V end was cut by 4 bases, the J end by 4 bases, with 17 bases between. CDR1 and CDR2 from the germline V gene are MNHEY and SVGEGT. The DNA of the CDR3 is TGTGCCAGCAGTTCTCAAAGTTCTCGTGGGTACGAGCAGTACGTC. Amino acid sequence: CASSSQSSRGYEQYV.

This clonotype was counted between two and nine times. Here the CDR3 DNA reads TGTGCCAGCAGCCCAGCGCAGCCGGGTAGATACGAGCAGTACTTC. Protein: CASSPAQPGRYEQYF. The rearrangement links TRBV4-2 to TRBJ2-7; D ambiguous. Trimming took off 4 bases at V and 4 bases at J, with 17 bases between the two ends. CDR1 and CDR2 from the germline V gene are LGHNA and YNFKEQ. The CDR3 is 15 amino acids.

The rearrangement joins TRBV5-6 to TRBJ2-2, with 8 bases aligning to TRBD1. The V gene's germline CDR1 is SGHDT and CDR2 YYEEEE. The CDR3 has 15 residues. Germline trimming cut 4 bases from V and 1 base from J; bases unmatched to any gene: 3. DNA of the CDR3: TGTGCCAGCAGCCGGACAGGGAGGAACACCGGGGAGCTGTTTTTT. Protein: CASSRTGRNTGELFF. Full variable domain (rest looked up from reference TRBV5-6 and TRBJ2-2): DAGVTQSPTHLIKTRGQQVTLRCSPKSGHDTVSWYQQALGQGPQFIFQYYEEEERQRGNFPDRFSGHQFPNYSSELNVNALLLGDSALYLCASSRTGRNTGELFFGEGSRLTVL.

Here the CDR3 reads CASSLRPGGLETQYF. CDR3 bases: TGTGCCAGCAGTTTAAGGCCCGGGGGGCTAGAGACCCAGTACTTC. V gene TRBV28 combines with J gene TRBJ2-5, with D possibly TRBD2 on 7 matching bases. Germline V gene sequence: CDR1 MDHEN, CDR2 SYDVKM. Trimming took off 2 bases at V and 4 bases at J, with 14 bases between the two ends. This CDR3 comprises 15 residues.